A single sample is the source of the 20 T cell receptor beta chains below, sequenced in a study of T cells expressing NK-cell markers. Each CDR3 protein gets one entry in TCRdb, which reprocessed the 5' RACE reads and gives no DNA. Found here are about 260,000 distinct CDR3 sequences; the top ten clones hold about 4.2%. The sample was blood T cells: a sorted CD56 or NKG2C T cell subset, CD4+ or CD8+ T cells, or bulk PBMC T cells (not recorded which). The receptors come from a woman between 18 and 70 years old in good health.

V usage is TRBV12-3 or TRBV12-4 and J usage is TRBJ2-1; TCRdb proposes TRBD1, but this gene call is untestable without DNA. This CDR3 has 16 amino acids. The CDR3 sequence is CASSLGRGTGYNEQFF.

CDR3 region: CAWSRRESEAFF. V and J are TRBV30 and TRBJ1-1; TCRdb lists TRBD1, though no DNA is available to test this call. Germline V CDR1 and CDR2: GTSNPN, SVGIG (reference sequence). This CDR3 is 12 amino acids long.

CDR3 in amino acids: CASSLDGSEAFF. The V gene is TRBV12-3 or TRBV12-4, the J gene TRBJ1-1; TCRdb's D gene call, TRBD1, goes unchecked for lack of DNA. The CDR3 spans 12 residues.

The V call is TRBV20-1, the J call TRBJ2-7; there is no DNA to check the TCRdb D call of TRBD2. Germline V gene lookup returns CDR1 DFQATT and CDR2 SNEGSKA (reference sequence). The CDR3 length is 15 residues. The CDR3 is CSARDRLAGSYEQYF.

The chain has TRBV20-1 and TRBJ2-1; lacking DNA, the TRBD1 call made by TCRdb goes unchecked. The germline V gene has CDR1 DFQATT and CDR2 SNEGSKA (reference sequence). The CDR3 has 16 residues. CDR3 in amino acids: CSATLGGGNSYNEQFF.

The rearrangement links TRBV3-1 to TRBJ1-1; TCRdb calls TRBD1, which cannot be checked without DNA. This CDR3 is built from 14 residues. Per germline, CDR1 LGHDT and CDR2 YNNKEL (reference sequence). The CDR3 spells CASSIGTGDTEAFF.

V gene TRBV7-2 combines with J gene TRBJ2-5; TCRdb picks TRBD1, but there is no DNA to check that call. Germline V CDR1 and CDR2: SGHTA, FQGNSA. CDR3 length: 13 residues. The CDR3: CASSVWGLRTQYF.

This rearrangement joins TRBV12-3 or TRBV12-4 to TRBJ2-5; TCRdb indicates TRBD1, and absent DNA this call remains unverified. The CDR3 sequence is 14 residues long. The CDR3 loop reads CASSLQTGAETQYF.

CDR3 in amino acids: CARRDGGKETQYF. The chain joins TRBV2 to TRBJ2-5; TCRdb's D call, TRBD2, is unchecked because there is no DNA. CDR1 and CDR2 from the germline V gene are SNHLY and FYNNEI. The CDR3 runs 13 residues.

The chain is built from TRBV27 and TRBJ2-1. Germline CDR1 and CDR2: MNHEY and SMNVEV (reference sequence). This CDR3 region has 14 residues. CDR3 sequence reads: CASSPRPFGREQFF.

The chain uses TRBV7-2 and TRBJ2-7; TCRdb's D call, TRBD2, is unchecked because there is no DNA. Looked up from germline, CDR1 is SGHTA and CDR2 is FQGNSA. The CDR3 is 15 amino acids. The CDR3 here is CASSGFSGIGYEQYF.

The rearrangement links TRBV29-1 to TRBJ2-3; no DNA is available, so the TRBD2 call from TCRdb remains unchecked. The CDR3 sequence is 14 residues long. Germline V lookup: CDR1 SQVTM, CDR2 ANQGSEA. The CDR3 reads CSVLREYGTDTQYF.

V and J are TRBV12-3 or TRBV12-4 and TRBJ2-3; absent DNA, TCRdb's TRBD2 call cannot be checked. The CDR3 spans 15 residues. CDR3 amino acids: CASTLGLAHTDTQYF.

This CDR3 is CASSLGQNHRGYTF. The rearrangement joins TRBV28 to TRBJ1-2. CDR3 length: 14 amino acids. CDR1 and CDR2 (germline): MDHEN, SYDVKM.

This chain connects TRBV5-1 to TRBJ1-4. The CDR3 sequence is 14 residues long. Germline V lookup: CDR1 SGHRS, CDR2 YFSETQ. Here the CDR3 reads CASRLQTTNEKLFF.

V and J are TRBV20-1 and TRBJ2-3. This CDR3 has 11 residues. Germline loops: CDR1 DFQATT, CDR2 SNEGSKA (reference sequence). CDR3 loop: CSVLVTDTQYF.

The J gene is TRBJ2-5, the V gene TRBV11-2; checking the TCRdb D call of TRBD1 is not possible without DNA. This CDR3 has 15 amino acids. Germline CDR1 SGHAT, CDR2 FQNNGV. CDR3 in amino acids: CASSLPAGGKETQYF.

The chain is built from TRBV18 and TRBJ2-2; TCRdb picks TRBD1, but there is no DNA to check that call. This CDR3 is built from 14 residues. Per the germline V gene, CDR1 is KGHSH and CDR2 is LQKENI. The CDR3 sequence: CASSLRVEAGELFF.

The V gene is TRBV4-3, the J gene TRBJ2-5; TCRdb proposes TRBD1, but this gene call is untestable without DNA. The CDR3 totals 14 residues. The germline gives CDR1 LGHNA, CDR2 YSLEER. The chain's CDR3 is CASSQGDGQETQYF.

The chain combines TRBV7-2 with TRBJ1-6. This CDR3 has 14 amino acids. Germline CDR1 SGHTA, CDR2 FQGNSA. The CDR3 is CASSLAGQNSPLHF.